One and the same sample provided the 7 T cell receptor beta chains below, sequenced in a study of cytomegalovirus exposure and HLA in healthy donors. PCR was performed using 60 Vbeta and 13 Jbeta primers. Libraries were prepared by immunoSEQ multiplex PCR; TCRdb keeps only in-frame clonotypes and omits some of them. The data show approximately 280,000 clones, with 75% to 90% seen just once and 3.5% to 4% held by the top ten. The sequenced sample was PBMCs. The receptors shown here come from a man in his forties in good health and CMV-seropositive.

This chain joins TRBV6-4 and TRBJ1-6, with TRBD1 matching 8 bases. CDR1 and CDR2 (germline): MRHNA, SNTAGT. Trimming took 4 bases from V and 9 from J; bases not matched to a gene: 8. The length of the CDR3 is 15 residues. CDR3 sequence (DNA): TGTGCCAGCAGTGCGGACAGGGACGGGGTTTCACCCCTCCACTTT. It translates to CASSADRDGVSPLHF.

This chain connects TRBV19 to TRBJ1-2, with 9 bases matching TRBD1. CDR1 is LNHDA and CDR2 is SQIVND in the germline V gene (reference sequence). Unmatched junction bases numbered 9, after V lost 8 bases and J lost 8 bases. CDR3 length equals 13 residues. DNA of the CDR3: TGTGCCAGTCGACAGGGGGTAATACTCGGCTACACCTTC. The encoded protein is CASRQGVILGYTF.

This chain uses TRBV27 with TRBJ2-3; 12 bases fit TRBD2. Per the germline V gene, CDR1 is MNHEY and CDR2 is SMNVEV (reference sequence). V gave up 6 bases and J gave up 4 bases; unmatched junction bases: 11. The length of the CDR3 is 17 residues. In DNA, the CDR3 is TGTGCCAGCAGCCTAAATCTAGCGGGAGGGTGGGCAGATACGCAGTATTTT. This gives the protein CASSLNLAGGWADTQYF.

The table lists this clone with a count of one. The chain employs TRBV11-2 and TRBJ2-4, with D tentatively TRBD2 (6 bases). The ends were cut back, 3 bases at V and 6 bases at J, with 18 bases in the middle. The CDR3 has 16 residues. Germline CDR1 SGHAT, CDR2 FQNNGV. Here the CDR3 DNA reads TGTGCCAGCAGCTTTATAGGGACTCCGGGAAGAAACATTCAGTACTTC. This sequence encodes CASSFIGTPGRNIQYF.

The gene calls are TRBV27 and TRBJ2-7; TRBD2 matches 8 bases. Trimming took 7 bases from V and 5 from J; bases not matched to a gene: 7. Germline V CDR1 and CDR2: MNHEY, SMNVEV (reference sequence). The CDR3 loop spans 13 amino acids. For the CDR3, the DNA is TGTGCCAGCAATAACGGGAGGGCCCACGAGCAGTACTTC. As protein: CASNNGRAHEQYF.

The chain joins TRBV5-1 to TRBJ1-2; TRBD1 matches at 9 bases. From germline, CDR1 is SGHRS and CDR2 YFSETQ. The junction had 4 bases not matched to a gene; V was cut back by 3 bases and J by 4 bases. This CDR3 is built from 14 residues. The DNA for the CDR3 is TGCGCCAGCAGCTCGGGACAGGGAACCTATGGCTACACCTTC. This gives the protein CASSSGQGTYGYTF.

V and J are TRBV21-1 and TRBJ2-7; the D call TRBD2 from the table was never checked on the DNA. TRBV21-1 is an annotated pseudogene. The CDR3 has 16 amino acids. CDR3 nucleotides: TGTGCCAGCACTGAAGGACTAGCGGGAGAACCCCACGAGCAGTACTTC. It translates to CASTEGLAGEPHEQYF.